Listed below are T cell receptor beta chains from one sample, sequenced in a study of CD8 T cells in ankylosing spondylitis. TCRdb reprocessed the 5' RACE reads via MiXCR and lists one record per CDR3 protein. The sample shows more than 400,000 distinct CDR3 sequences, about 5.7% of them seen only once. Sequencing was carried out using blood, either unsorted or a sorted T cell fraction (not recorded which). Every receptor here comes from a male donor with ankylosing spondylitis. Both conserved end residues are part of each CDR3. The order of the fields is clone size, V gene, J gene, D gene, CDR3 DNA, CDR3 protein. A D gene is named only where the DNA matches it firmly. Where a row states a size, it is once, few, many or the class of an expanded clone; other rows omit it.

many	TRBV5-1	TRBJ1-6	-	TGCGCCAGCAGCTTGGAGGCAGCCACGAGGAAAGGTTCACCCCTCCACTTT	CASSLEAATRKGSPLHF
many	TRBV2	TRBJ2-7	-	TGTGCCAGCGGCCAGGGGTACGAGCAGTACTTC	CASGQGYEQYF
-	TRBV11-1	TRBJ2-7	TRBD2	TGTGCCAGCAGCCCATTTAGCGGGGCCTTAGGCTACGAGCAGTACTTC	CASSPFSGALGYEQYF
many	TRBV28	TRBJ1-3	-	TGTGCCAGCAGTTTAGGGCCAGGGGCTGGAAACACCATATATTTT	CASSLGPGAGNTIYF
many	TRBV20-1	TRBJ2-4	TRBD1	TGCAGTGCACCCTGGGACAGGGGGAACATTCAGTACTTC	CSAPWDRGNIQYF
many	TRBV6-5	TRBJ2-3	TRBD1	TGTGCCAGCAGTTACGGGACAGGGGATACAGATACGCAGTATTTT	CASSYGTGDTDTQYF
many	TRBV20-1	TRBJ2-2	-	TGCAGTGCGCGACCTGGCGGACTCGGCACCGGGGAGCTGTTTTTT	CSARPGGLGTGELFF
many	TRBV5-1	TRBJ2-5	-	TGCGCCAGCAGCCCCTCCCCAACCCTCAAGGAGACCCAGTACTTC	CASSPSPTLKETQYF
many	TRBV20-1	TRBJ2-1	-	TGCAGTGCTAGTGCTAGCAGGACGTACAATGAGCAGTTCTTC	CSASASRTYNEQFF
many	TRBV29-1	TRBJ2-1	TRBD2	TGCAGCCCGTGGACTAGCGGGAGAGACGAGCAGTTCTTC	CSPWTSGRDEQFF
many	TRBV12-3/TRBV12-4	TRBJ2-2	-	TGTGCCAGCAGCCCAGCGGCCGGGGAGCTGTTTTTT	CASSPAAGELFF
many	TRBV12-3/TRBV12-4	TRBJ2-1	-	TGTGCCAGCAGCCACAGGGTCCATGAGCAGTTCTTC	CASSHRVHEQFF
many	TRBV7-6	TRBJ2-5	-	TGTGCCAGCAGCTTGGACTGGGCGAGGAGGGAGACCCAGTACTTC	CASSLDWARRETQYF
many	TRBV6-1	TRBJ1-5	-	TGTGCCAGCAGTGAATGGGTTTCTGGGCTTTATAGCAATCAGCCCCAGCATTTT	CASSEWVSGLYSNQPQHF
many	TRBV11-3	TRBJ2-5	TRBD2	TGTGCCAGCAGCTCTGGGACTAGCGTTCAAGAGACCCAGTACTTC	CASSSGTSVQETQYF
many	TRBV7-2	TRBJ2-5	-	TGTGCCAGCAGCTTAGATGTCCGGAGGGAGACCCAGTACTTC	CASSLDVRRETQYF
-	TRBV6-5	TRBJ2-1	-	TGTGCCAGCAGTTACGCCGGAGTCCTCTCCTACAATGAGCAGTTCTTC	CASSYAGVLSYNEQFF
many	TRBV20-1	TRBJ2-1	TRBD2	TGCAGTGCTAGTTTCGAGGCAGCGGGGGGATACAATGAGCAGTTCTTC	CSASFEAAGGYNEQFF
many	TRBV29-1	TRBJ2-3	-	TGCAGCGCAGGAGGAGGGGGCAGGATAGATACGCAGTATTTT	CSAGGGGRIDTQYF
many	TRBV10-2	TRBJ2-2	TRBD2	TGCGCCAGCAGATTAGCGGGAGTGGGGACCGGGGAGCTGTTTTTT	CASRLAGVGTGELFF
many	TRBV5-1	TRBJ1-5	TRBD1	TGCGCCAGCAGCTTCCTCCCCGCGGGGACAGTGAGCAATCAGCCCCAGCATTTT	CASSFLPAGTVSNQPQHF
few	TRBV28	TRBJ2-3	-	TGTGCCACCTCCCCAGCGGCCGACAACTCGGGCGATACGCAGTATTTT	CATSPAADNSGDTQYF
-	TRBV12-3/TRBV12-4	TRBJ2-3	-	TGTGCCAGCAGTGTCTTCCTAGCGACAGATACGCAGTATTTT	CASSVFLATDTQYF
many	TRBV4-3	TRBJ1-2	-	TGCGCCAGCAGCTTTACCAAGAACATTGCTTTCTATGGCTACACCTTC	CASSFTKNIAFYGYTF
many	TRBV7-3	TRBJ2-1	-	TGTGCCAGCAGCTTAGCACCCACCTCCTACAATGAGCAGTTCTTC	CASSLAPTSYNEQFF
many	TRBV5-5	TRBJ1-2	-	TGTGCCAGCAGTTCCTGGCAGGGGCCTAACTATGGCTACACCTTC	CASSSWQGPNYGYTF
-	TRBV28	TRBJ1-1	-	TGTGCCAGCAGTTTTGGTCTTCGAAGACTTAACACTGAAGCTTTCTTT	CASSFGLRRLNTEAFF
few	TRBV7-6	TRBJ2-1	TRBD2	TGTGCCAGCAGCCACCTAGCGGACACAAAGAATGAGCAGTTCTTC	CASSHLADTKNEQFF
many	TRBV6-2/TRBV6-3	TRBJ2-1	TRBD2	TGTGCCAGCAGTTCCCTTAGCGGGAGGGCCGTAGATGAGCAGTTCTTC	CASSSLSGRAVDEQFF
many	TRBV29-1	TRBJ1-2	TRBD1	TGCAGCGTGGAGACAGGGCACGTTGGCTACACCTTC	CSVETGHVGYTF
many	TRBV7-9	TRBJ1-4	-	TGTGCCAGCAGCTTAGCGCTAGGGGTCAAGACTTTT	CASSLALGVKTF
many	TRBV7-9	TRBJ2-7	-	TGTGCCAGCAGCTTGGACCGGGACTCCCGCGAGCAGTACTTC	CASSLDRDSREQYF
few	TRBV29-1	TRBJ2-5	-	TGCAGCTCAACAGGGTTCGAGACCCAGTACTTC	CSSTGFETQYF
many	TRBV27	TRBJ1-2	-	TGTGCCAGCAGTGTTCCACGAGGAGATGGCTACACCTTC	CASSVPRGDGYTF
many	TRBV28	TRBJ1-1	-	TGTGCCAGCAGTTTCGGTGGTTGGGGCACTGAAGCTTTCTTT	CASSFGGWGTEAFF
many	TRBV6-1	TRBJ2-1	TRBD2	TGTGCCAGCAGACCCCTCAGCGGGGGCGCCCTCAATGAGCAGTTCTTC	CASRPLSGGALNEQFF
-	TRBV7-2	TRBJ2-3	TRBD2	TGTGCCAGCAGCCCTTTTGAAGTGGCGGGGGGGGCAGATACGCAGTATTTT	CASSPFEVAGGADTQYF
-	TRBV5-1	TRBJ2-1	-	TGCGCCAGCAGCTTGGGTCTTGCCCCAATTCGATTC	CASSLGLAPIRF
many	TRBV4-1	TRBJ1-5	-	TGCGCCAGCAGCCAGGATGACAGGACTGATCAGCCCCAGCATTTT	CASSQDDRTDQPQHF
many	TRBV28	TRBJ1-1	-	TGTGCCAGCAGTTTAACGGGACGGATGAACACTGAAGCTTTCTTT	CASSLTGRMNTEAFF